These 27 T cell receptor beta chains came from one sample sequenced in a study of tumor and adjacent non-tumor tissue in lung cancer. TCRbeta libraries were built with three rounds of nested PCR, modified from ARM-PCR. TCRdb analysed the multiplex PCR reads with MiXCR anew, one entry per CDR3 protein. The repertoire holds tens of thousands of distinct CDR3 sequences, with around 70% as singletons. No cell sorting was done before RNA was extracted from the tissue. Distant lung tissue was collected more than 3 cm away from the tumor edge. Sequencing was carried out using distant non-tumor lung tissue. These receptors came from a woman in her fifties or sixties with non-small cell lung cancer.

Turning to this clonotype: The germline gene is not matched at one end of the junction; a read error may be the cause. J is TRBJ1-1 and V is TRBV11-1; D remains unclear. Germline-derived CDR1 and CDR2 are SGHAT and FQDESV (reference sequence). The CDR3 contains 14 residues. As DNA, the CDR3 is TGTGCCAACAGCTTGAAGGAATTGAAGACTGAATCTTTCTTT. Its translation: CANSLKELKTESFF.

CDR3 sequence reads: CASSLGGTVPYGYTF. DNA of the CDR3: TGTGCCAGCAGCTTAGGGGGGACAGTCCCATACGGCTACACCTTC. V and J are TRBV11-1 and TRBJ1-2; 7 bases align to TRBD1. The trim removed 1 base at V and 8 bases at J, leaving 10 bases unmatched. The CDR3 contains 15 residues. Germline lookup yields CDR1 SGHAT and CDR2 FQDESV (reference sequence).

Note on this clonotype: An end of the junction differs from the germline gene, which may be a read error. The chain uses TRBV20-1 and TRBJ2-7; unclear D gene. The CDR3 contains 13 residues. Germline loops: CDR1 DFQATT, CDR2 SNEGSKA (reference sequence). Here the CDR3 DNA reads TGCAGTGTCCCAAATACGGGCTCCTACAAGCAGTACTTC. Amino acid sequence: CSVPNTGSYKQYF.

The chain recombines TRBV7-8 with TRBJ1-6; D uncertain. The CDR3 spans 15 residues. V lost 6 bases and J 9 bases, leaving 18 bases between the germline ends. CDR1 is SGHVS and CDR2 is FQNEAQ in the germline V gene. The CDR3 sequence: CASRPVGRAGSPLHF. The CDR3 nucleotides read TGTGCCAGCAGGCCGGTGGGGAGGGCGGGTTCACCCCTCCACTTT.

The CDR3 region is CASNMGSAQGVSEAFF. As DNA, the CDR3 is TGTGCCAGTAATATGGGGTCGGCACAGGGAGTATCTGAAGCTTTCTTT. V gene TRBV19 combines with J gene TRBJ1-1, with D possibly being TRBD1 (6 bases). V lost 7 bases, J lost 6 bases, and 24 bases lay in between. Germline CDR1 and CDR2: LNHDA and SQIVND (reference sequence). This CDR3 comprises 16 residues.

About this clonotype itself: A much larger clone differs from this one at a single base, so this may be a read error. V gene TRBV11-2 combines with J gene TRBJ1-1, with no clear D. This CDR3 spans 14 amino acids. The V gene's germline CDR1 is SGHAT and CDR2 FQNNGV. CDR3 loop: CASSPVAENTEASF. CDR3 in DNA: TGTGCCAGCAGCCCCGTGGCAGAGAACACTGAAGCTTCCTTT. Complete variable domain (other parts from reference TRBV11-2 and TRBJ1-1): EAGVAQSPRYKIIEKRQSVAFWCNPISGHATLYWYQQILGQGPKLLIQFQNNGVVDDSQLPKDRFSAERLKGVDSTLKIQPAKLEDSAVYLCASSPVAENTEASFGQGTRLTVV.

With regard to this clonotype: One end of the junction varies from germline; a read error may be responsible. The CDR3 DNA is TGCTGTGCTAACCGTCGGGACATCCTCTCATACAATGAGCACTTCTTC. Amino acids: CCANRRDILSYNEHFF. The chain recombines TRBV20-1 with TRBJ2-1, with D possibly being TRBD1 (6 bases). The CDR3 runs to 16 residues. Germline lookup yields CDR1 DFQATT and CDR2 SNEGSKA (reference sequence).

This clonotype has just a few counts. The CDR3 sequence: CASSRIQGGNTEAFF. The CDR3, as DNA: TGCGCCAGCAGCCGTATCCAGGGGGGGAACACTGAAGCTTTCTTT. The J gene is TRBJ1-1, the V gene TRBV5-1, with TRBD1 matching over 7 bases. Germline V gene data show CDR1 as SGHRS and CDR2 as YFSETQ. This CDR3 region has 15 residues. Germline trimming cut 4 bases from V and 1 base from J; bases unmatched to any gene: 7.

This clonotype has just one count. This chain connects TRBV7-9 to TRBJ2-1; D not certain. Germline V gene lookup returns CDR1 SEHNR and CDR2 FQNEAQ (reference sequence). V shed 5 bases and J shed 4 bases, with 12 bases lying between them. The length of the CDR3 is 14 residues. CDR3 nucleotides: TGTGCCAGCAGCCCCCGTGTAGCTTACAATGAGCAGTTCTTC. Protein product: CASSPRVAYNEQFF.

On this clonotype itself: A much larger clone lies one base from this, so it may be a read error. The chain is built from TRBV20-1 and TRBJ2-3; D is tentatively TRBD1 or TRBD2 (5 bases each). CDR1 is DFQATT and CDR2 is SNEGSKA in the germline V gene (reference sequence). The V end lost 7 bases, the J end lost 6 bases, and 8 bases lay between the germline ends. The CDR3 sequence is 10 residues long. Here the CDR3 reads CSEWGDTQYF. CDR3 nucleotide sequence: TGCAGTGAATGGGGGGATACGCAGTATTTT.

Note on this clonotype: Given the absence of the conserved phenylalanine or tryptophan at the CDR3 end, a read error is likely. The V gene is TRBV12-3 or TRBV12-4, the J gene TRBJ2-1; D is perhaps TRBD2 (6 bases). Trimming left V 8 bases short and J 10 bases short, with 18 bases between. The CDR3 is 13 amino acids. The CDR3 spells CASETAGTSEQFL. CDR3 bases: TGTGCCAGCGAAACCGCCGGGACTTCGGAGCAGTTCCTC.

This clonotype was detected only a few times. At one of its ends the junction is not consistent with the germline gene, which may arise from a read error. This rearrangement joins TRBV29-1 to TRBJ2-1, with D hard to call. The CDR3 loop spans 13 amino acids. Germline CDR1 and CDR2: SQVTM and ANQGSEA. The CDR3 spells CSAVLASYNVQFF. CDR3 in DNA: TGCAGCGCTGTTTTAGCATCCTACAATGTGCAGTTCTTC.

For this clonotype: A much larger clone is a single base away; this may be a read error. Because it lacks the conserved phenylalanine or tryptophan at the end, this CDR3 is likely a read error. The V call is TRBV20-1, the J call TRBJ1-4; TRBD1 agrees at 9 bases. Germline V gene sequence: CDR1 DFQATT, CDR2 SNEGSKA (reference sequence). Trimming took 6 bases from V and 7 from J; bases not matched to a gene: 12. This CDR3 region has 15 residues. CDR3 protein: CSAVGHGQGSEKLFI. CDR3 DNA sequence: TGCAGTGCAGTAGGTCATGGACAGGGGAGTGAAAAACTGTTTATT.

On this clonotype: Lacking the conserved final phenylalanine or tryptophan, this CDR3 likely reflects a read error. This chain joins TRBV6-2 or TRBV6-3 and TRBJ1-6; no clear D. Germline V CDR1 and CDR2: MNHEY, SVGEGT. The CDR3 is made up of 17 amino acids. V lost 5 bases to trimming and J lost 0 bases, with 14 bases between them. The DNA of the CDR3 is TGTGCCAGCAGTCCCCCGGGCAGGAGCTCCTATAATTCACCCCTCCACTCT. Translating it yields CASSPPGRSSYNSPLHS.

Points on this clonotype: A read error may be the cause here, since a much bigger clone is one base away. The chain uses TRBV6-1 and TRBJ2-2; TRBD2 is a possible D gene (6 bases). CDR3 length equals 13 residues. The V gene's germline CDR1 is MNHNS and CDR2 SASEGT. CDR3 in DNA: TGTGCCAGCCGGGACTTATGGACCGGGGAGCTGTTATTT. It specifies CASRDLWTGELLF.

Concerning this clonotype itself: One junction end does not reproduce the germline sequence, and a read error may be involved. This chain uses TRBV5-1 with TRBJ2-1; unclear D gene. CDR3 length equals 16 residues. Germline lookup yields CDR1 SGHRS and CDR2 YFSETQ. The CDR3 reads CASILVSAESYNEHFF. CDR3 bases: TGCGCCAGCATCTTGGTCAGCGCAGAGTCCTACAATGAGCATTTCTTC.

A word on this clonotype: Its ends do not fully match the called genes, so a read error is possible. The J gene is TRBJ2-1, the V gene TRBV11-2; 11 positions match TRBD2. In germline, CDR1 is SGHAT, CDR2 FQNNGV. This CDR3 is 14 amino acids long. The CDR3 DNA reads as TGTACCAGCAGCTTACTAGCGGGAGTCAGTGTGCAGTTCTTC. Translation gives CTSSLLAGVSVQFF. The full variable domain, with the rest looked up from reference TRBV11-2 and TRBJ2-1, is EAGVAQSPRYKIIEKRQSVAFWCNPISGHATLYWYQQILGQGPKLLIQFQNNGVVDDSQLPKDRFSAERLKGVDSTLKIQPAKLEDSAVYLCTSSLLAGVSVQFFGPGTRLTVL.

A note on this clonotype: A much more abundant neighbour one base away suggests this may be a read error. The DNA of the CDR3 is TGTGCCAGCAGCCTACTAGCGGGAGGGGGGACCCAGTACTTC. Translating gives CASSLLAGGGTQYF. The rearrangement links TRBV5-6 to TRBJ2-5, with 13 bases aligning to TRBD2. Germline V CDR1 and CDR2: SGHDT, YYEEEE. V was pared by 4 bases and J by 7 bases, with 4 bases of the junction left unmatched. This CDR3 is 14 amino acids long.

This clonotype was observed many times. The chain recombines TRBV29-1 with TRBJ2-5; 11 positions match TRBD2. With 3 bases clipped from V and 5 bases from J, the junction kept 8 bases outside the gene matches. The CDR3 has 15 amino acids. Germline V gene data show CDR1 as SQVTM and CDR2 as ANQGSEA. In DNA form, the CDR3 reads TGCAGCGTTGACCCACTAGCGGGAGTATTCGAGACCCAGTACTTC. Translation gives CSVDPLAGVFETQYF.

As to this clonotype: Being one base from a much bigger clone, this may be a read error. The chain is built from TRBV4-3 and TRBJ1-3, with D tentatively TRBD1 (6 bases). CDR1 is LGHNA, CDR2 YSLEER, per germline. V lost 0 bases to trimming and J lost 4 bases, with 13 bases between them. This CDR3 comprises 16 residues. The CDR3 DNA reads as TGCGCCAGCAGCCAAGACTGGGAAGGGGGAGGAAACACCATATATTTT. It yields the protein CASSQDWEGGGNTIYF.

This clonotype was recorded a few times. A single base separates this from a much larger clone, so it may be a read error. The genes are TRBV6-1 and TRBJ2-5, with D possibly TRBD2 on 5 matching bases. The CDR3 spans 14 residues. CDR1 and CDR2 from the germline V gene are MNHNS and SASEGT. This chain's CDR3 is CASTEGADKETQYF. CDR3 coding DNA: TGTGCCAGCACTGAAGGAGCGGATAAAGAGACCCAGTACTTC.

Concerning this clonotype: A read error may produce the germline difference seen at one junction end. The chain uses TRBV5-1 and TRBJ2-7; TRBD1 might be the D (6 bases). The CDR3 spans 15 residues. The germline gives CDR1 SGHRS, CDR2 YFSETQ. The CDR3 DNA reads as TGCGCCAGCAGCTTGTCTCAGGGGAGAACCTACGAGGAGTACTTC. As protein: CASSLSQGRTYEEYF.

In its sample, this clonotype was seen a few times. This chain connects TRBV20-1 to TRBJ2-1; D possibly corresponds to TRBD2 (6 bases). The germline V gene has CDR1 DFQATT and CDR2 SNEGSKA (reference sequence). The CDR3 length is 18 residues. V lost 0 bases to trimming and J lost 4 bases, with 22 bases between them. CDR3 sequence: CSARDLGSNGISYNEQFF. The DNA of the CDR3 is TGCAGTGCTAGAGATCTCGGGAGTAACGGGATATCTTACAATGAGCAGTTCTTC.

The chain couples TRBV20-1 to TRBJ2-3; unclear D gene. CDR3 length: 11 amino acids. The V gene lost 0 bases and the J gene lost 11 bases, with 9 bases spanning the gap. The germline V gene has CDR1 DFQATT and CDR2 SNEGSKA (reference sequence). The CDR3 sequence: CSARDLSRQYF. As DNA, the CDR3 is TGCAGTGCTAGAGATCTTAGTAGGCAGTATTTT.

This clonotype appeared a single time. Its ends do not fully match the called genes, so a read error is possible. This rearrangement joins TRBV6-1 to TRBJ2-2, with D tentatively TRBD2 (7 bases). Germline V lookup: CDR1 MNHNS, CDR2 SASEGT. CDR3 length: 16 amino acids. The CDR3 DNA is TGTGTCAGCATCCCGAAGGGGGGGATTAACCCCTGGGAGCTGTTTTTT. It is translated as CVSIPKGGINPWELFF.

Remarks on this clonotype: A read error may explain this, as a much larger clone is one base away. V is TRBV30 and J is TRBJ2-6; TRBD1 is a possible D gene (6 bases). This CDR3 contains 17 residues. CDR1 and CDR2 (germline): GTSNPN, SVGIG (reference sequence). CDR3 sequence (DNA): TGTGCCTGGAGTGGCCAACAGGGATTAAACGGGGCCAACCTCCTGACTTTC. This sequence encodes CAWSGQQGLNGANLLTF. Using reference TRBV30 and TRBJ2-6 for the parts outside the CDR3, the full variable domain is SQTIHQWPATLVQPVGSPLSLECTVEGTSNPNLYWYRQAAGRGLQLLFYSVGIGQISSEVPQNLSASRPQDRQFILSSKKLLLSDSGFYLCAWSGQQGLNGANLLTFGAGSRLTVL.

In the case of this clonotype: One junction end does not reproduce the germline sequence, and a read error may be involved. This chain links TRBV11-2 with TRBJ2-7, with a tentative D call TRBD2 (5 bases). In germline, CDR1 is SGHAT, CDR2 FQNNGV. The CDR3 extends over 15 amino acids. The CDR3 reads CASSSGRGRTCEQYF. The CDR3, as DNA: TGTGCCAGCAGCTCGGGGAGAGGCCGGACCTGCGAGCAGTACTTT.